The 11 T cell receptor beta chains given below trace back to one sample, sequenced in a study of CD8+ T cells in alopecia areata. Noted treatment: oral pan-JAK inhibitor, 5-10 mg twice daily. The authors extracted RNA and reverse transcribed it into cDNA as the sequencing template. Here immunoSEQ multiplex PCR was the method, and the copy in TCRdb shows in-frame clones only, minus some. The sample holds fewer than 250,000 clones, 50% to 60% seen once. The sample in question was CD4+ T cells sorted from blood, obtained at week 4, from a patient treated with tofacitinib. The receptors were sampled from a human donor with alopecia areata.

The V call is TRBV18, the J call TRBJ2-7; 7 bases match TRBD2. CDR3 length: 13 amino acids. With V trimmed by 4 bases and J by 2 bases, 2 bases remained unmatched. Germline-derived CDR1 and CDR2 are KGHSH and LQKENI. CDR3 sequence (DNA): TGTGCCAGCTCACTAGGACTAGCCTACGAGCAGTACTTC. It codes for CASSLGLAYEQYF.

This clone has a single count. The chain recombines TRBV6-5 with TRBJ2-7, with 9 positions matching TRBD2. CDR3 length: 14 amino acids. The germline CDR1 and CDR2 sequences are MNHEY and SVGAGI. The V and J ends lost 5 bases and 1 base, in that order; junction bases with no gene match: 3. The CDR3 region is CASSKREVSYEQYF. The CDR3 DNA reads as TGTGCCAGCAGTAAGCGGGAGGTTTCCTACGAGCAGTACTTC.

This clone was picked up a small number of times. The V gene is TRBV19, the J gene TRBJ2-5; D possibly corresponds to TRBD1 (6 bases). The V end lost 3 bases, the J end lost 2 bases, and 10 bases lay between the germline ends. The CDR3 is 14 residues long. The germline V gene has CDR1 LNHDA and CDR2 SQIVND (reference sequence). The DNA for the CDR3 is TGTGCCAGTAGTATGACAGGCCCTCAAGAGACCCAGTACTTC. Amino acids: CASSMTGPQETQYF.

The chain is built from TRBV5-1 and TRBJ2-5; no reliable D call. This CDR3 region has 15 residues. The V end was cut by 1 base, the J end by 2 bases, with 12 bases between. Germline values: CDR1 SGHRS, CDR2 YFSETQ. The DNA for the CDR3 is TGCGCCAGCAGCTTGTCGTCTAGGACGCAAGAGACCCAGTACTTC. Encoded protein: CASSLSSRTQETQYF.

This chain links TRBV30 with TRBJ2-7; possibly TRBD2 for D (6 bases). Germline V gene data show CDR1 as GTSNPN and CDR2 as SVGIG (reference sequence). Trimming stripped 1 base from V and 6 bases from J, with 7 bases between. The length of the CDR3 is 11 residues. CDR3 protein: CAWSAGVEQYF. CDR3 DNA sequence: TGTGCCTGGAGTGCGGGAGTCGAGCAGTACTTC.

The chain couples TRBV30 to TRBJ1-5, with no clear D. The germline V and J ends were trimmed by 2 bases and 7 bases, with 12 bases remaining between them. There are 13 residues in the CDR3. Germline-derived CDR1 and CDR2 are GTSNPN and SVGIG (reference sequence). The CDR3 sequence: CAWSTSLGQPQHF. Written as DNA, the CDR3 is TGTGCCTGGAGTACGAGTCTTGGCCAGCCCCAGCATTTT.

This chain connects TRBV30 to TRBJ2-7; 7 bases line up with TRBD2. Germline lookup yields CDR1 GTSNPN and CDR2 SVGIG (reference sequence). This CDR3 is built from 14 residues. V was pared by 5 bases and J by 2 bases, with 9 bases of the junction left unmatched. This CDR3 reads CAWELSGAPYEQYF. CDR3 nucleotides: TGTGCCTGGGAGCTAAGCGGGGCCCCCTACGAGCAGTACTTC.

The chain is built from TRBV2 and TRBJ2-6, with TRBD2 identical over 7 bases. V dropped 6 bases and J dropped 1; count of bases not matched to a gene: 6. The V gene's germline CDR1 is SNHLY and CDR2 FYNNEI. CDR3 length equals 16 residues. DNA for the CDR3: TGTGCCAGCAGATCGGACGGGAGGTCTGGGGCCAACGTCCTGACTTTC. Translated, it gives CASRSDGRSGANVLTF.

The chain employs TRBV27 and TRBJ1-6; no clear D gene. Between the trimmed V and J ends, which lost 3 bases and 4 bases, there was a span of 13 bases. In germline, CDR1 is MNHEY, CDR2 SMNVEV (reference sequence). The CDR3 covers 16 residues. As DNA, the CDR3 is TGTGCCAGCAGTTTCAAGGGCAACGGGTATAATTCACCCCTCCACTTT. It specifies CASSFKGNGYNSPLHF.

This clone was seen once. The gene calls are TRBV6-1 and TRBJ1-5, with D perhaps TRBD1 (6 bases). The V end was cut by 5 bases, the J end by 0 bases, with 8 bases between. Germline-derived CDR1 and CDR2 are MNHNS and SASEGT. The CDR3 spans 14 residues. CDR3 protein: CASSKGDSNQPQHF. In DNA, the CDR3 is TGTGCCAGCAGTAAGGGGGATAGCAATCAGCCCCAGCATTTT.

The chain is built from TRBV29-1 and TRBJ1-1, with D uncertain. V was cut by 4 bases and J by 2 bases, with 11 bases left in between. The CDR3 contains 13 residues. Germline V CDR1 and CDR2: SQVTM, ANQGSEA. CDR3 bases: TGCAGCGTTGCTTCTGAGGGCAACACTGAAGCTTTCTTT. It yields the protein CSVASEGNTEAFF.